The subject of this entry is one TCR beta chain. The target antigen is unknown. Data came from immunoSEQ multiplex PCR; TCRdb stores just in-frame clones and leaves some out. The sample has tens of thousands of clones, about 92% seen once. This specimen belongs to a study of T cell clonotyping in hematopoietic cell transplantation. Specified time point: recipient sample about 28 days before transplant, after cytoreduction. Notes on the study in general: Pathologically expanded recipient clonotypes increased progressively from day 30 to day 180 as diversity fell. Few recipient clonotypes overlapped donors; over 97% were de novo at given depth.

The source was peripheral blood mononuclear cells, collected before stem cell transplant. This receptor was obtained from a man over 45 with acute myeloid leukemia. Some clones in this sample may be carry-over from other donors' samples.

The CDR3 sequence is CASSVAGSMGYTF. CDR3 in DNA: TGTGCCAGCAGCGTAGCCGGGTCTATGGGCTACACCTTC. V gene TRBV9 combines with J gene TRBJ1-2; D ambiguous. This CDR3 spans 13 amino acids. Trimming removed 0 bases at V and 8 bases at J, with 11 bases between. The germline CDR1 and CDR2 sequences are SGDLS and YYNGEE.